These T cell receptor beta chains were read from a single sample in a study of PD-1 blockade in mismatch repair-deficient tumors. Assay: immunoSEQ multiplex PCR; the TCRdb copy retains only in-frame clones and omits some. The sample has 13,000 to 15,000 clones, around 84% seen once; the top ten hold under 25%. No antigen has been assigned to these receptors. This material consisted of cells cultured in vitro, taken from a patient treated with pembrolizumab. These receptors were taken from an adult with mismatch repair-deficient cancer. Both conserved end residues are part of each CDR3. A D gene is named only where the DNA matches it firmly. Part of the rows lack a size; the others show once, few, many or a class for expanded clones.

cdr3_nt cdr3_aa clone_size d_call j_call v_call
TGTGCCAGCAGTTACCAGTACCAAGAGACCCAGTACTTC CASSYQYQETQYF . . TRBJ2-5 TRBV6-5
TGTGCCAGCAGCTTAGGCGGGACAGGGGCAGCCAAAAACATTCAGTACTTC CASSLGGTGAAKNIQYF . TRBD1 TRBJ2-4 TRBV7-2
TGTGCCAGCACCTTATCGCCGGGACTAAACAATGAGCAGTTCTTC CASTLSPGLNNEQFF . TRBD2 TRBJ2-1 TRBV6-6
TGTGCCAGCAAAGCAAACACTGAAGCTTTCTTT CASKANTEAFF . . TRBJ1-1 TRBV27
TGTGCCAGCACCAGCGAAACAGATACGCAGTATTTT CASTSETDTQYF few . TRBJ2-3 TRBV7-9
TGTGCCAGCAGCTTACTTGGGGATGGCTACACCTTC CASSLLGDGYTF . . TRBJ1-2 TRBV7-8
TGTGCCAGCAGCGTAGGACAGGACGGCTCCTACGAGCAGTACTTC CASSVGQDGSYEQYF . . TRBJ2-7 TRBV9
TGCGCCAGCAAGGAGGGCTCTGAAGCTTTCTTT CASKEGSEAFF . . TRBJ1-1 TRBV5-1
TGTGCCAGCAGCACGCGCTGGACTAGCGGGAGTGCCCGGACGCAGTATTTT CASSTRWTSGSARTQYF . TRBD2 TRBJ2-3 TRBV7-9
TGTGCCAGTAGTATATTAACAGGGGATAGCAATCAGCCCCAGCATTTT CASSILTGDSNQPQHF . TRBD1 TRBJ1-5 TRBV19
TGTGCCAGCAGCCCAGGGGCGTCCACTGAAGCTTTCTTT CASSPGASTEAFF . . TRBJ1-1 TRBV9
TGCGCCAGCAGGAGACGGACTAGCGGGACCACAGATACGCAGTATTTT CASRRRTSGTTDTQYF . TRBD2 TRBJ2-3 TRBV10-2
TGTGCCAGCAGTTTCACAGGGACAGGGGAAAAACTGTTTTTT CASSFTGTGEKLFF few TRBD1 TRBJ1-4 TRBV6-5
TGCGCCAGCAGCTTATCGGGGGCGGAAGAGACCCAGTACTTC CASSLSGAEETQYF . . TRBJ2-5 TRBV5-1
TGTGCCAGCAGCCCAGCTACAGGGGCGACCGGGGAGCTGTTTTTT CASSPATGATGELFF . TRBD1 TRBJ2-2 TRBV14
TGTGCCAGCAGCTTAAGGGGACAGGGGGGATCTGAAGCTTTCTTT CASSLRGQGGSEAFF . TRBD1 TRBJ1-1 TRBV7-8
TGTGCCAGCAGCCCAGGGCCCCTCCCTGGCTACACCTTC CASSPGPLPGYTF . . TRBJ1-2 TRBV5-5
TGTGCCAGCAGCTTTCAAGAGACCCAGTACTTC CASSFQETQYF . . TRBJ2-5 TRBV11-2
TGTGCCAGCAGCCCCACTTCTGGGGCCAACGTCCTGACTTTC CASSPTSGANVLTF . . TRBJ2-6 TRBV7-3
TGTGCCAGCAGCGCAGGGGGCCCGACTAATGAAAAACTGTTTTTT CASSAGGPTNEKLFF . TRBD1 TRBJ1-4 TRBV9
TGTGCCTGGGATAGCGGGAGTAGGGAGACCCAGTACTTC CAWDSGSRETQYF . TRBD2 TRBJ2-5 TRBV30
TGTGCCAGCAGCACGCGAGGTACCTATGGCTACACCTTC CASSTRGTYGYTF . . TRBJ1-2 TRBV7-8
TGTGCCAGCAGTTTCCGGCTAGCGGGAGAATGGTCCTACGAGCAGTACTTC CASSFRLAGEWSYEQYF . TRBD2 TRBJ2-7 TRBV28
TGTGCCAGAAGCTCGACGGGACTAGGACACAATGAGCAGTTCTTC CARSSTGLGHNEQFF once TRBD2 TRBJ2-1 TRBV5-3
TGTGCCAGCAGCGCGGGGGCGGGAAGCTTGGTCAGGACAGATACGCAGTATTTT CASSAGAGSLVRTDTQYF . . TRBJ2-3 TRBV11-3
TGCGCCAGCAGTCCCGGGACTAGCGGGACCCAGTACTTC CASSPGTSGTQYF . TRBD2 TRBJ2-5 TRBV10-2
TGTGCCAGCAGTTCTGGGTTGGGGGAGTATGATGAGCAGTTCTTC CASSSGLGEYDEQFF few . TRBJ2-1 TRBV2
TGTGCCAGCAGCTTGGTAGGGGAGGCGACTGAAGCTTTCTTT CASSLVGEATEAFF . . TRBJ1-1 TRBV5-4
TGTGCCAGCAGCTCTGGTGTGTGGGGGTACGGCTACACCTTC CASSSGVWGYGYTF . . TRBJ1-2 TRBV28
TGTGCCAGCAGCGGGACAGGGACCCCTAATTCACCCCTCCACTTT CASSGTGTPNSPLHF . TRBD1 TRBJ1-6 TRBV9
TGTGCCAGCTCGTCACCCGGTAGCGGGAATACAGATACGCAGTATTTT CASSSPGSGNTDTQYF . TRBD2 TRBJ2-3 TRBV18
TGTGCCAGTAGCTACTCAGGGGAATCGAGCTACGAGCAGTACTTC CASSYSGESSYEQYF . . TRBJ2-7 TRBV19
TGTGCCAGCAGTGACGGGTCGAACACTGAAGCTTTCTTT CASSDGSNTEAFF . . TRBJ1-1 TRBV6-1
TGTGCCAGCAGCCCACGGGTTAGCTCCTACAATGAGCAGTTCTTC CASSPRVSSYNEQFF few . TRBJ2-1 TRBV7-2
TGCAGCGTTGATTTAGGGCAGGGGGTCACTGAAGCTTTCTTT CSVDLGQGVTEAFF . TRBD1 TRBJ1-1 TRBV29-1
TGCGCCAGCAGCTTGGAGGACAGTAATCTGTACTTC CASSLEDSNLYF . . TRBJ2-4 TRBV5-1
TGCGCCAGCAGCTTGTCACTAGCGGGGGTCTACAATGAGCAGTTCTTC CASSLSLAGVYNEQFF . TRBD2 TRBJ2-1 TRBV5-1
TGTGCCAGTCGAGCGGGAGACCTCACAGATACGCAGTATTTT CASRAGDLTDTQYF . TRBD2 TRBJ2-3 TRBV19
TGTGCCAGCAGCTTAGATGGCGGGACAGGTACATACAATGAGCAGTTCTTC CASSLDGGTGTYNEQFF few TRBD1 TRBJ2-1 TRBV11-3
TGTGCCAGCAGCTGGACAGGGGGCGTGAACGAGCAGTACTTC CASSWTGGVNEQYF . TRBD1 TRBJ2-7 TRBV5-4
TGTGCCAGCTCGGAGGGACAGCCCTACGAGCAGTACTTC CASSEGQPYEQYF . . TRBJ2-7 TRBV18
TGCGCCAGCAGATCCGACAGTATCGAGCAGTACTTC CASRSDSIEQYF . . TRBJ2-7 TRBV5-1
TGCGCCAGCAGCTCAGGGACGGGCAACTCGGGTGAAAAACTGTTTTTT CASSSGTGNSGEKLFF . . TRBJ1-4 TRBV5-1